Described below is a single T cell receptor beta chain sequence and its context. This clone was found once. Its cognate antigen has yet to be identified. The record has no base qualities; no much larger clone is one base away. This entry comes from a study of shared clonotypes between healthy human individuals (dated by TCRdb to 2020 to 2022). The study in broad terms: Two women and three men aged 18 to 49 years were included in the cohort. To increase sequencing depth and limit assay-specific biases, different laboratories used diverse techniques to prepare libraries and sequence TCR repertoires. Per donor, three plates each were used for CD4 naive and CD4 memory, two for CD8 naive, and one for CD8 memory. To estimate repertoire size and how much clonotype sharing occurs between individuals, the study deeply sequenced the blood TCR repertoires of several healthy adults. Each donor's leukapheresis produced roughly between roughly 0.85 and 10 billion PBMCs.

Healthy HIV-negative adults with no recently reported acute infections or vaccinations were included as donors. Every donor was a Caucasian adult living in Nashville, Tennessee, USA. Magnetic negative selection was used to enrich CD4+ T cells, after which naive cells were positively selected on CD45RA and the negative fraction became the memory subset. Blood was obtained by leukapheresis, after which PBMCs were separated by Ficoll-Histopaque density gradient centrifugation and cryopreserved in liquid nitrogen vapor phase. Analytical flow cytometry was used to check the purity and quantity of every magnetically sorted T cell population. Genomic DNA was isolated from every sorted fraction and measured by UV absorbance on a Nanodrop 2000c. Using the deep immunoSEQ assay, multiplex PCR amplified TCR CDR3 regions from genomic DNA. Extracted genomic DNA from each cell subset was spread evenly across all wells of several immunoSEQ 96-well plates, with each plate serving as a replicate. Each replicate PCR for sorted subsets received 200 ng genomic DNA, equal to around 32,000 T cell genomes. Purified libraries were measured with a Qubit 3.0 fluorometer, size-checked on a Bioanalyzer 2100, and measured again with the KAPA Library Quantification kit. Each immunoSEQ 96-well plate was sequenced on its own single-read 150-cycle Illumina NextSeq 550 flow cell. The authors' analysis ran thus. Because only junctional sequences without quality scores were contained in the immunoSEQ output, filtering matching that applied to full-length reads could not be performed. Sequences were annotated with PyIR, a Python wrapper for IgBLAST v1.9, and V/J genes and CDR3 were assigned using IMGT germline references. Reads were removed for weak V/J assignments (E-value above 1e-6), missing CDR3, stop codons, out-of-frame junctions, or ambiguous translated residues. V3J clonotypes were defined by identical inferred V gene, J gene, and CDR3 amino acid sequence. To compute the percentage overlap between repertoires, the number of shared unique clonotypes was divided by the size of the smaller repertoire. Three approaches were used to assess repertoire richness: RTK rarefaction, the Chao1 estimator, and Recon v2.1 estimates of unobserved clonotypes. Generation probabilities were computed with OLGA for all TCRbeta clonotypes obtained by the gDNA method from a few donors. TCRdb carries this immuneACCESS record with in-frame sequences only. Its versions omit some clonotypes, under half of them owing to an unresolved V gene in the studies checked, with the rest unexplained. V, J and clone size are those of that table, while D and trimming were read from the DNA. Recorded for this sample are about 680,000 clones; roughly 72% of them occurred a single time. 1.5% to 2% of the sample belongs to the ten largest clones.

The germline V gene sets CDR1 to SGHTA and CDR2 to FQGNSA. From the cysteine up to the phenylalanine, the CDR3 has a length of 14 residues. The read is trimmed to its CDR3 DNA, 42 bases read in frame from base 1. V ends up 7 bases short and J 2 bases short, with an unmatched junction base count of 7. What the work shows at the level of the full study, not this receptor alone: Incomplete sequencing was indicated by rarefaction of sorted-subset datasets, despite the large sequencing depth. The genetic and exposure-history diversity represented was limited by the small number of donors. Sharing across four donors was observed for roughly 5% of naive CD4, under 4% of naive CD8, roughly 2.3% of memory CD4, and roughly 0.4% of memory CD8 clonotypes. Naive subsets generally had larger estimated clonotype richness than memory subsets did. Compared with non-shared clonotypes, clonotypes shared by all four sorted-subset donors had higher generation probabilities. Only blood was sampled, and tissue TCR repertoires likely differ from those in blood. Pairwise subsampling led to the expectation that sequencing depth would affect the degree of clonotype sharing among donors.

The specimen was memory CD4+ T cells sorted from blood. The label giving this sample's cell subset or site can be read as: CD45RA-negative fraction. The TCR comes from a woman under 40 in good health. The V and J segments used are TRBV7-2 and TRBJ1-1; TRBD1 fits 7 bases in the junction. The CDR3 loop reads CASTRQGLNTEAFF. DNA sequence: TGTGCCAGCACCAGACAGGGCCTCAACACTGAAGCTTTCTTT.